These T cell receptor beta chains were read from a single sample in a study of naive and memory T cell subsets. TCRdb ran MiXCR on the UMI-ligation and nested PCR reads and lists one entry per CDR3 protein. Of tens of thousands of distinct CDR3 sequences in the sample, about 11% were seen once. Sequencing input: naive CD4+ T cells from blood. Receptors originate from a human donor in good health. Both conserved end residues are part of each CDR3. Fields, in order: clone size, V gene, J gene, D gene, CDR3 protein, CDR3 DNA. The D gene is left open where the match is weak. Rows give clone size only sometimes, using once, few, many, or a class for an expanded clone.

abundance: NA
v_gene: TRBV12-3/TRBV12-4
j_gene: TRBJ1-2
d_gene: TRBD1
CDR3aa: CASSTGQHYGYTF
CDR3nt: TGTGCCAGCAGTACGGGACAGCACTATGGCTACACCTTC

abundance: few
v_gene: TRBV2
j_gene: TRBJ2-3
d_gene: TRBD2
CDR3aa: CASSDLSGGNTQYF
CDR3nt: TGTGCCAGCAGTGACCTCAGCGGGGGCAATACGCAGTATTTT

abundance: few
v_gene: TRBV20-1
j_gene: TRBJ1-2
d_gene: NA
CDR3aa: CSAREMGRIYGYTF
CDR3nt: TGCAGTGCTAGAGAAATGGGACGGATCTATGGCTACACCTTC

abundance: few
v_gene: TRBV7-6
j_gene: TRBJ2-5
d_gene: NA
CDR3aa: CASSPDRNILETQYF
CDR3nt: TGTGCCAGCAGCCCCGACAGGAATATCCTGGAGACCCAGTACTTC

abundance: few
v_gene: TRBV15
j_gene: TRBJ1-6
d_gene: NA
CDR3aa: CATSIWGKSGGYSPLHF
CDR3nt: TGTGCCACCAGCATCTGGGGCAAGTCCGGGGGCTATTCACCCCTCCACTTT

abundance: few
v_gene: TRBV5-1
j_gene: TRBJ1-4
d_gene: NA
CDR3aa: CASSAGSQLANEKLFF
CDR3nt: TGCGCCAGCAGCGCCGGGTCACAGCTGGCTAATGAAAAACTGTTTTTT

abundance: few
v_gene: TRBV6-1
j_gene: TRBJ1-5
d_gene: TRBD1
CDR3aa: CASSEGDSRNQPQHF
CDR3nt: TGTGCCAGCAGTGAAGGGGACAGTCGGAATCAGCCCCAGCATTTT

abundance: many
v_gene: TRBV29-1
j_gene: TRBJ1-2
d_gene: NA
CDR3aa: CSVEQWADYGYTF
CDR3nt: TGCAGCGTTGAACAGTGGGCAGACTATGGCTACACCTTC

abundance: few
v_gene: TRBV9
j_gene: TRBJ1-1
d_gene: NA
CDR3aa: CASSVGVPPQETEAFF
CDR3nt: TGTGCCAGCAGCGTAGGTGTCCCTCCACAGGAGACTGAAGCTTTCTTT

abundance: few
v_gene: TRBV7-9
j_gene: TRBJ2-3
d_gene: NA
CDR3aa: CASSLGAGTDTQYF
CDR3nt: TGTGCCAGCAGCTTAGGGGCGGGAACAGATACGCAGTATTTT

abundance: NA
v_gene: TRBV9
j_gene: TRBJ2-5
d_gene: TRBD2
CDR3aa: CASSVVPSGAGETQYF
CDR3nt: TGTGCCAGCAGCGTAGTTCCTAGCGGGGCGGGGGAGACCCAGTACTTC

abundance: few
v_gene: TRBV29-1
j_gene: TRBJ2-1
d_gene: TRBD2
CDR3aa: CSVLTSGSLSYNEQFF
CDR3nt: TGCAGCGTACTAACTAGCGGGAGTCTGTCCTACAATGAGCAGTTCTTC

abundance: many
v_gene: TRBV14
j_gene: TRBJ1-1
d_gene: TRBD1
CDR3aa: CASSQFRDSPMNTEAFF
CDR3nt: TGTGCCAGCAGCCAATTCCGGGACAGCCCTATGAACACTGAAGCTTTCTTT

abundance: many
v_gene: TRBV3-1
j_gene: TRBJ2-4
d_gene: NA
CDR3aa: CASSPSKAKNIQYF
CDR3nt: TGTGCCAGCAGCCCTTCTAAGGCCAAAAACATTCAGTACTTC

abundance: few
v_gene: TRBV14
j_gene: TRBJ1-2
d_gene: NA
CDR3aa: CASSQELNYGYTF
CDR3nt: TGTGCCAGCAGCCAAGAGTTGAACTATGGCTACACCTTC

abundance: many
v_gene: TRBV28
j_gene: TRBJ2-7
d_gene: NA
CDR3aa: CASSFQNPSYEQYF
CDR3nt: TGTGCCAGCAGTTTCCAGAATCCCTCCTACGAGCAGTACTTC

abundance: many
v_gene: TRBV18
j_gene: TRBJ2-3
d_gene: NA
CDR3aa: CASSQTSTDTQYF
CDR3nt: TGTGCCAGCTCGCAGACTAGCACAGATACGCAGTATTTT

abundance: few
v_gene: TRBV12-3/TRBV12-4
j_gene: TRBJ2-4
d_gene: TRBD1
CDR3aa: CASSQTGQGKNIQYF
CDR3nt: TGTGCCAGCAGTCAAACTGGACAGGGGAAAAACATTCAGTACTTC

abundance: few
v_gene: TRBV7-6
j_gene: TRBJ1-3
d_gene: NA
CDR3aa: CASSLALPGNTIYF
CDR3nt: TGTGCCAGCAGCTTAGCTCTGCCTGGAAACACCATATATTTT

abundance: few
v_gene: TRBV7-3
j_gene: TRBJ2-5
d_gene: NA
CDR3aa: CASSLTTQETQYF
CDR3nt: TGTGCCAGCAGCTTAACGACCCAAGAGACCCAGTACTTC

abundance: many
v_gene: TRBV11-2
j_gene: TRBJ2-7
d_gene: NA
CDR3aa: CASSPAWGRYEQYF
CDR3nt: TGTGCCAGCAGCCCGGCATGGGGTCGCTACGAGCAGTACTTC

abundance: many
v_gene: TRBV12-3/TRBV12-4
j_gene: TRBJ1-1
d_gene: NA
CDR3aa: CASSLQPNLNTEAFF
CDR3nt: TGTGCCAGCAGTTTGCAGCCCAATTTGAACACTGAAGCTTTCTTT

abundance: many
v_gene: TRBV7-9
j_gene: TRBJ2-7
d_gene: TRBD1
CDR3aa: CASTRTGGSYEQYF
CDR3nt: TGTGCCAGTACGCGGACAGGGGGATCCTACGAGCAGTACTTC

abundance: many
v_gene: TRBV7-2
j_gene: TRBJ2-1
d_gene: NA
CDR3aa: CASSRPDRTEQFF
CDR3nt: TGTGCCAGCAGCCGACCGGATCGAACTGAGCAGTTCTTC

abundance: few
v_gene: TRBV27
j_gene: TRBJ1-5
d_gene: NA
CDR3aa: CASSRTDSNQPQHF
CDR3nt: TGTGCCAGCAGTCGAACGGACAGCAATCAGCCCCAGCATTTT

abundance: NA
v_gene: TRBV7-9
j_gene: TRBJ1-2
d_gene: NA
CDR3aa: CASTSIGGADYGYTF
CDR3nt: TGTGCCAGCACCTCCATTGGGGGGGCCGACTATGGCTACACCTTC

abundance: few
v_gene: TRBV6-1
j_gene: TRBJ2-1
d_gene: NA
CDR3aa: CASSEATAIDEQFF
CDR3nt: TGTGCCAGCAGTGAAGCGACGGCGATAGATGAGCAGTTCTTC

abundance: NA
v_gene: TRBV9
j_gene: TRBJ2-2
d_gene: TRBD2
CDR3aa: CASSVGLSGRGDGELFF
CDR3nt: TGTGCCAGCAGCGTGGGGTTGAGCGGGAGGGGAGACGGGGAGCTGTTTTTT

abundance: few
v_gene: TRBV5-5
j_gene: TRBJ2-3
d_gene: NA
CDR3aa: CASSLGSTGPSGDTQYF
CDR3nt: TGTGCCAGCAGCTTGGGGAGCACGGGGCCCTCAGGAGATACGCAGTATTTT

abundance: NA
v_gene: TRBV7-9
j_gene: TRBJ2-1
d_gene: NA
CDR3aa: CASSTGTGVLNEQFF
CDR3nt: TGTGCCAGTTCTACCGGGACGGGAGTGTTGAATGAGCAGTTCTTC

abundance: NA
v_gene: TRBV6-2/TRBV6-3
j_gene: TRBJ2-1
d_gene: NA
CDR3aa: CASSQQGYEQFF
CDR3nt: TGTGCCAGCAGTCAACAGGGATATGAGCAGTTCTTC

abundance: NA
v_gene: TRBV3-1
j_gene: TRBJ2-3
d_gene: TRBD1
CDR3aa: CASSQGLTGTGKDTQYF
CDR3nt: TGTGCCAGCAGCCAAGGACTTACCGGGACAGGGAAAGATACGCAGTATTTT

abundance: NA
v_gene: TRBV12-3/TRBV12-4
j_gene: TRBJ1-1
d_gene: TRBD1
CDR3aa: CASREGTGRAFF
CDR3nt: TGTGCCAGCAGAGAGGGGACAGGGCGAGCTTTCTTT

abundance: few
v_gene: TRBV2
j_gene: TRBJ1-5
d_gene: NA
CDR3aa: CASSVEGTGNQPQHF
CDR3nt: TGTGCCAGCAGTGTAGAGGGTACTGGCAATCAGCCCCAGCATTTT

abundance: many
v_gene: TRBV20-1
j_gene: TRBJ2-3
d_gene: NA
CDR3aa: CSAKPLGRGTDTQYF
CDR3nt: TGCAGTGCTAAACCCTTGGGGCGGGGCACAGATACGCAGTATTTT

abundance: NA
v_gene: TRBV12-5
j_gene: TRBJ2-2
d_gene: NA
CDR3aa: CASGLGLDTGELFF
CDR3nt: TGTGCTAGTGGTTTGGGGCTCGACACCGGGGAGCTGTTTTTT

abundance: few
v_gene: TRBV5-5
j_gene: TRBJ1-6
d_gene: NA
CDR3aa: CASSFGTTSSYNSPLHF
CDR3nt: TGTGCCAGCAGCTTCGGGACAACGAGCTCCTATAATTCACCCCTCCACTTT

abundance: many
v_gene: TRBV7-3
j_gene: TRBJ2-3
d_gene: NA
CDR3aa: CASSLADSYTDTQYF
CDR3nt: TGTGCCAGCAGCTTGGCGGACTCTTACACAGATACGCAGTATTTT

abundance: many
v_gene: TRBV6-2/TRBV6-3
j_gene: TRBJ2-1
d_gene: NA
CDR3aa: CASRWDRYNEQFF
CDR3nt: TGTGCCAGCAGATGGGACCGGTACAATGAGCAGTTCTTC

abundance: few
v_gene: TRBV7-2
j_gene: TRBJ1-2
d_gene: NA
CDR3aa: CASSYPQPSQGYTF
CDR3nt: TGTGCCAGCAGTTATCCCCAGCCATCCCAGGGCTACACCTTC

abundance: many
v_gene: TRBV13
j_gene: TRBJ2-7
d_gene: TRBD2
CDR3aa: CASSLFSAGGSTYEQYF
CDR3nt: TGTGCCAGCAGCTTATTTTCCGCGGGGGGATCTACCTACGAGCAGTACTTC

abundance: many
v_gene: TRBV24-1
j_gene: TRBJ2-3
d_gene: NA
CDR3aa: CATSGSGNTDTQYF
CDR3nt: TGTGCCACCAGTGGAAGCGGTAACACAGATACGCAGTATTTT

abundance: few
v_gene: TRBV7-2
j_gene: TRBJ2-7
d_gene: NA
CDR3aa: CASSLMGISSYEQYF
CDR3nt: TGTGCCAGCAGCCTAATGGGCATTAGCTCCTACGAGCAGTACTTC

abundance: many
v_gene: TRBV29-1
j_gene: TRBJ2-1
d_gene: NA
CDR3aa: CSAKGALLHSYNEQFF
CDR3nt: TGCAGCGCTAAAGGGGCCTTACTACACTCCTACAATGAGCAGTTCTTC

abundance: NA
v_gene: TRBV24-1
j_gene: TRBJ2-7
d_gene: NA
CDR3aa: CATSDFTDGQTSYEQYF
CDR3nt: TGTGCCACCAGTGATTTCACCGACGGCCAGACCTCCTACGAGCAGTACTTC

abundance: many
v_gene: TRBV7-9
j_gene: TRBJ2-7
d_gene: TRBD1
CDR3aa: CASSRQTGGRTYEQYF
CDR3nt: TGTGCCAGCAGTCGTCAAACAGGGGGCCGTACGTACGAGCAGTACTTC

abundance: many
v_gene: TRBV7-2
j_gene: TRBJ2-3
d_gene: NA
CDR3aa: CASSLGVGGTDTQYF
CDR3nt: TGTGCCAGCAGCTTAGGCGTCGGAGGCACAGATACGCAGTATTTT

abundance: NA
v_gene: TRBV12-3/TRBV12-4
j_gene: TRBJ1-3
d_gene: NA
CDR3aa: CASSFGRKTIYF
CDR3nt: TGTGCCAGCAGTTTTGGGAGAAAAACCATATATTTT

abundance: few
v_gene: TRBV30
j_gene: TRBJ2-5
d_gene: TRBD2
CDR3aa: CAWSAGLGKETQYF
CDR3nt: TGTGCCTGGAGTGCGGGACTAGGAAAAGAGACCCAGTACTTC

abundance: few
v_gene: TRBV7-2
j_gene: TRBJ2-2
d_gene: NA
CDR3aa: CASSLVQVTGELFF
CDR3nt: TGTGCCAGCAGCTTAGTGCAGGTCACCGGGGAGCTGTTTTTT

abundance: few
v_gene: TRBV7-6
j_gene: TRBJ1-4
d_gene: TRBD1
CDR3aa: CASSHEGGAVRVIEKLFF
CDR3nt: TGTGCCAGCAGCCACGAAGGGGGCGCGGTCCGGGTTATCGAAAAACTGTTTTTT

abundance: few
v_gene: TRBV20-1
j_gene: TRBJ2-1
d_gene: TRBD2
CDR3aa: CSASSWEGLDEQFF
CDR3nt: TGCAGTGCTAGCTCGTGGGAGGGCCTGGATGAGCAGTTCTTC

abundance: many
v_gene: TRBV7-2
j_gene: TRBJ1-4
d_gene: NA
CDR3aa: CASSLGQGSLKPTNEKLFF
CDR3nt: TGTGCCAGCAGCTTAGGCCAAGGGTCCTTAAAACCTACTAATGAAAAACTGTTTTTT